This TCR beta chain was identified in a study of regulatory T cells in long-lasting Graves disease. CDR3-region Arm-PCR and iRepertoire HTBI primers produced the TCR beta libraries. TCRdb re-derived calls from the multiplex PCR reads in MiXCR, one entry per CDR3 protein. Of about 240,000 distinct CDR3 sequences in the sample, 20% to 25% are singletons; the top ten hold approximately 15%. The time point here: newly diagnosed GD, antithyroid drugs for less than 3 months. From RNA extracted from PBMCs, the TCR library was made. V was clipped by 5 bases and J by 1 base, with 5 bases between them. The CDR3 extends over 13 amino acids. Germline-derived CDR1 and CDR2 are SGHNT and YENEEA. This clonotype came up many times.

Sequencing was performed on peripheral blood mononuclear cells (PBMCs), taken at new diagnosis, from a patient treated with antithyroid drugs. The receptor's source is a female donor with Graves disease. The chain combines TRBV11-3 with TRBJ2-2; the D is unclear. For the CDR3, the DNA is TGTGCCAGCAGCAGAAGGAACACCGGGGAGCTGTTTTTT. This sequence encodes CASSRRNTGELFF. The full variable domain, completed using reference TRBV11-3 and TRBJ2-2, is EAGVVQSPRYKIIEKKQPVAFWCNPISGHNTLYWYLQNLGQGPELLIRYENEEAVDDSQLPKDRFSAERLKGVDSTLKIQPAELGDSAVYLCASSRRNTGELFFGEGSRLTVL.